Listed below are T cell receptor beta chains from one sample, sequenced in a study of blood T cell repertoires in COVID-19. The assay was immunoSEQ multiplex PCR, and TCRdb's table has in-frame clones only and misses some. Of roughly 3,500 clones listed, 70% were seen once; the top ten hold 21%. The material sequenced was peripheral blood. The origin of the receptors is a man aged 65 to 79 with active COVID-19. The CDR3 runs from the conserved cysteine through the conserved F or W. D genes are given only for firm matches. Some rows mark clone size as missing; the rest say once, few, many or name a class of expanded clone.

V gene	D gene	J gene	clone size	CDR3 DNA	CDR3 protein
TRBV18	TRBD1	TRBJ1-5	.	TGTGCCAGCTCACCGGGACAGGGGGGCCAATACAAGCATTTT	CASSPGQGGQYKHF
TRBV27	TRBD1	TRBJ2-6	.	TGTGCCAGCAGTTTATATGCAGGGGGCGGATCTGGGGCCAACGTCCTGACTTTC	CASSLYAGGGSGANVLTF
TRBV2	.	TRBJ2-5	.	TGTGCCAGCACCCCGAGCCGGGAGACCCAGTACTTC	CASTPSRETQYF
TRBV14	TRBD1	TRBJ2-6	.	TGTGCCAGCAGCCGAAAATCGACAGGGGTGGGCGACGTCCTGACTTTC	CASSRKSTGVGDVLTF
TRBV5-1	.	TRBJ1-2	large	TGCGCCAGCAGCTTGGAGATAGCCTATGGCTACACCTTC	CASSLEIAYGYTF
TRBV27	.	TRBJ2-3	.	TGTGCCAGCAGTTATCGGGCGACAGCCCCAGATACGCAGTATTTT	CASSYRATAPDTQYF
TRBV7-2	TRBD2	TRBJ2-3	once	TGTGCCAGCAGCTCCGGACTAGCGACAGATACGCAGTATTTT	CASSSGLATDTQYF
TRBV6-5	.	TRBJ1-2	few	TGTGCCAGCAGGACCGCGGCGGATGGCTACACCTTC	CASRTAADGYTF
TRBV6-5	.	TRBJ1-2	few	TGTGCCAGCAGTTACTCGGCCGGGGGTAACTATGGCTACACCTTC	CASSYSAGGNYGYTF
TRBV20-1	.	TRBJ1-1	.	TGCAGTGCTAGGCCACAGCTTGAAGCTTTCTTT	CSARPQLEAFF
TRBV6-5	.	TRBJ1-5	.	TGTGCCAGCAGTTACGGCCAGGGAAGGGGTCAGCCCCAGCATTTT	CASSYGQGRGQPQHF
TRBV19	.	TRBJ1-4	.	TGTGCCAGTAGTCCATGGGACTCCACGTGGGAAAAACTGTTTTTT	CASSPWDSTWEKLFF
TRBV27	.	TRBJ2-3	.	TGTGCCAGCAGTTTGGCTAGCGGCACAGATACGCAGTATTTT	CASSLASGTDTQYF
TRBV5-1	TRBD2	TRBJ2-1	.	TGCGCCAGCAGCCCGGTACCAGCGGGAGTCAATGAGCAGTTCTTC	CASSPVPAGVNEQFF
TRBV18	TRBD1	TRBJ2-7	few	TGTGCCAGCTCACTGACGGGACAGGGCCCTTCCTACGAGCAGTACTTC	CASSLTGQGPSYEQYF
TRBV2	.	TRBJ1-1	.	TGTGCCAGCAGTGAAAGGTGGGGCCCCACTGAAGCTTTCTTT	CASSERWGPTEAFF
TRBV7-2	.	TRBJ2-3	few	TGTGCCAGCAGCCCCGGGACTTCCGGGAATACGCAGTATTTT	CASSPGTSGNTQYF
TRBV3-1/TRBV3-2	TRBD2	TRBJ2-2	.	TGTGCCAGCAGCCGCGGGGGGGCCTCCGGGGAGCTGTTTTTT	CASSRGGASGELFF
TRBV28	TRBD2	TRBJ2-3	.	TGTGCCAGCAGTTTCCTATACAGCGGGGTCAAGGATACGCAGTATTTT	CASSFLYSGVKDTQYF
TRBV10-3	.	TRBJ1-6	few	TGTGCCATCAGTGAGTACAGTAATTCACCCCTCCACTTT	CAISEYSNSPLHF
TRBV3-1/TRBV3-2	TRBD2	TRBJ2-7	.	TGTGCCAGCAGCCTCCCGGGACTAGTGTACGAGCAGTACTTC	CASSLPGLVYEQYF
TRBV19	.	TRBJ2-2	.	TGTGCCAGTAGGCGAGAGAACACCGGGGAGCTGTTTTTT	CASRRENTGELFF
TRBV19	.	TRBJ2-2	.	TGTGCCAGTAACAACGGGGAGCTGTTTTTT	CASNNGELFF
TRBV19	TRBD2	TRBJ2-7	.	TGTGCCAGTACTGGGACTAGCCTTTACGAGCAGTACTTC	CASTGTSLYEQYF
TRBV5-6	TRBD2	TRBJ2-7	.	TGTGCCAGCAGCTGGGGGGGTTTCTCCTACGAGCAGTACTTC	CASSWGGFSYEQYF
TRBV18	.	TRBJ2-3	.	TGTGCCAGCTCACCATCTAAGAATCCGCTCACAGATACGCAGTATTTT	CASSPSKNPLTDTQYF
TRBV9	.	TRBJ1-4	.	TGTGCCAGCAGCACTCGAGGAGATGAAAAACTGTTTTTT	CASSTRGDEKLFF
TRBV11-2	TRBD1	TRBJ2-2	.	TGTGCCAGCAGCTCACAGGGGGCCCTGAACACCGGGGAGCTGTTTTTT	CASSSQGALNTGELFF
TRBV5-1	.	TRBJ1-2	.	TGCGCCAGCAGCTCGGAACAGGCCCCCCATGGCTACACCTTC	CASSSEQAPHGYTF
TRBV5-4	.	TRBJ2-2	.	TGTGCCAGCAGCTCGACGTCCGCGAGGACCGGGGAGCTGTTTTTT	CASSSTSARTGELFF
TRBV6-1	TRBD1	TRBJ1-5	.	TGTGCCAGCAGTGAGGGACAGGGAAAGGCTAGCAATCAGCCCCAGCATTTT	CASSEGQGKASNQPQHF
TRBV7-8	.	TRBJ1-6	.	TGTGCCAGCAGCTTAGAACAGAATTCACCCCTCCACTTT	CASSLEQNSPLHF
TRBV27	TRBD2	TRBJ2-1	once	TGTGCCAGCAGCTCCCTCCACCCGGGGGGGCCTTATGAGCAGTTCTTC	CASSSLHPGGPYEQFF
TRBV11-2	.	TRBJ2-1	few	TGTGCCAGCAGCGCCGGGACTCCTTCCTACAATGAGCAGTTCTTC	CASSAGTPSYNEQFF
TRBV4-3	TRBD2	TRBJ2-4	.	TGCGCCAGCAGCCAAGATCAAGCGGGAGGCCTAAACATTCAGTACTTC	CASSQDQAGGLNIQYF
TRBV19	.	TRBJ1-1	.	TGTGCCAGTATGTGGGGACATACTGAAGCTTTCTTT	CASMWGHTEAFF
TRBV2	TRBD2	TRBJ2-2	.	TGTGCCAGCAGACCACTAGCGGGAGGGCCGGAAACCGGGGAGCTGTTTTTT	CASRPLAGGPETGELFF
TRBV14	.	TRBJ1-4	.	TGTGCCAGCAGCCAAGACGTGCGTGAAAAACTGTTTTTT	CASSQDVREKLFF
TRBV7-9	.	TRBJ1-1	.	TGTGCCAGCAGCTTAGTGTCGGGTCGGACTGAAGCTTTCTTT	CASSLVSGRTEAFF
TRBV7-2	.	TRBJ1-2	.	TGTGCCAGCAGCTTAGGTCCAGACTATGGCTACACCTTC	CASSLGPDYGYTF
TRBV19	TRBD1	TRBJ1-2	.	TGTGCCAGTAGTATTCTGGCAGGGGGCTATGGCTACACCTTC	CASSILAGGYGYTF
TRBV27	.	TRBJ2-3	.	TGTGCCAGCAGTTTGCTGGCCTTTAGCACAGATACGCAGTATTTT	CASSLLAFSTDTQYF
TRBV18	.	TRBJ1-1	once	TGTGCCAGCTCACCATTGGGGTTGGGGAGGTCGGACACTGAAGCTTTCTTT	CASSPLGLGRSDTEAFF
TRBV12-3/TRBV12-4	.	TRBJ2-7	few	TGTGCCAGCTCGCGAGATAATTACGAGCAGTACTTC	CASSRDNYEQYF
TRBV7-2	.	TRBJ2-7	.	TGTGCCAGCAGCTTGAACAGGGTAGAAGGCGAGCAGTACTTC	CASSLNRVEGEQYF
TRBV24-1	.	TRBJ1-2	.	TGTGCCACCAGTGATTACCAAGAGGGCTACACCTTC	CATSDYQEGYTF
TRBV2	.	TRBJ1-3	.	TGTGCCAGCAGGCAACAGGGAGTCACTGGAAACACCATATATTTT	CASRQQGVTGNTIYF
TRBV7-2	TRBD1	TRBJ1-5	.	TGTGCCAGCAGCCCCGACAGGGGGGTCGGCCAGCCCCAGCATTTT	CASSPDRGVGQPQHF
TRBV19	TRBD1	TRBJ1-1	few	TGTGCCAGTAGTATCCCCGGGACAGGGAAAGCTTTCTTT	CASSIPGTGKAFF
TRBV5-1	TRBD1	TRBJ1-6	.	TGCGCCAGCAGCTACGAGACAGGGCATAATTCACCCCTCCACTTT	CASSYETGHNSPLHF
TRBV27	TRBD1	TRBJ1-2	.	TGTGCCAGCAGTCAGGGGGCAGGGTATGGCTACACCTTC	CASSQGAGYGYTF
TRBV19	.	TRBJ1-1	few	TGTGCCAGTAGGCGGAGCACTGAAGCTTTCTTT	CASRRSTEAFF
TRBV7-6	.	TRBJ1-1	few	TGTGCCAGCAGCTTAGTACAGGGTTCGGCTGAAGCTTTCTTT	CASSLVQGSAEAFF
TRBV5-5	.	TRBJ1-1	.	TGTGCCAGCAGCGTACAGGGTAGTAACACTGAAGCTTTCTTT	CASSVQGSNTEAFF
TRBV5-1	.	TRBJ1-1	.	TGCGCCAGCAGCTTGGAAGCACAGACTGAAGCTTTCTTT	CASSLEAQTEAFF
TRBV12-5	.	TRBJ1-4	.	TGTGCTAGTGGTTTGGTGGCACACCGAATTGAAAAACTGTTTTTT	CASGLVAHRIEKLFF
TRBV18	.	TRBJ2-1	.	TGTGCCAGCTCACCGGAAGACGACCCCTCAGGGCAGCAGTTCTTC	CASSPEDDPSGQQFF
TRBV24-1	TRBD1	TRBJ1-2	large	TGTGCCACCAAGGGACAGGGGTACTATGGCTACACCTTC	CATKGQGYYGYTF